What follows describes a single TCR beta chain. The antigen is unknown. The sample is drawn from a study of T cells in Graves' hyperthyroidism and ophthalmopathy. Findings and caveats of the study: Blood also carried most thyroid clonotypes expanded above 0.001.

The CDR3 regions of TCR beta were amplified from RNA transcripts. TCR CDR3 regions were first amplified by RT-PCR with HTBI primers. MiXCR, applied by TCRdb to the multiplex PCR reads, yields one record per CDR3 protein. The sample yields hundreds of thousands of distinct CDR3 sequences, roughly 15% seen once. Uncontrolled infections, other autoimmune diseases, pregnancy or lactation led to exclusion of patients. The PBMCs had their origin in around 10 ml of fresh peripheral blood. V lost 6 bases to trimming and J lost 0 bases; unmatched junction nucleotides: 14. The germline V gene has CDR1 SGHVS and CDR2 FQNEAQ. The CDR3 runs to 17 residues.

The source of this sequence is a woman under 30 with Graves' hyperthyroidism. The source material was blood. This rearrangement joins TRBV7-8 to TRBJ2-7, with 7 bases aligning to TRBD1. CDR3 bases: TGTGCCAGCAGACAAAACCCGACAGGGCCCCTCTCCTACGAGCAGTACTTC. Translated: CASRQNPTGPLSYEQYF.